The clone carrying this TCR beta chain was observed a handful of times. The antigen is undetermined. This entry belongs to a study of T-cell memory formation after mild COVID-19. Study observations and caveats: Contracting clones, day 15 to 85, had balanced CD4/CD8, and later expanders favored CD4+.

MiXCR, applied by TCRdb to the 5' RACE reads, yields one record per CDR3 protein. Of 400,000 to 500,000 distinct CDR3 sequences in the sample, about 19% are singletons; the top ten hold roughly 8%. Trimming cost V 4 bases and J 4 bases; bases outside gene matches: 3. CDR1 is DFQATT, CDR2 SNEGSKA, per germline (reference sequence). The CDR3 extends over 14 amino acids. The chain combines TRBV20-1 with TRBJ2-1; 11 bases are shared with TRBD2. The TCR sequence derives from an adult woman who had mild COVID-19 (a few samples of this study predate the infection). Cell type and time point are not known. The sample consisted of PBMCs or a T cell subset sorted from them (not recorded which). Here the CDR3 DNA reads TGCAGTGCTATTCGACTAGCGGGATACAATGAGCAGTTCTTC. It yields the protein CSAIRLAGYNEQFF.